This section outlines one T cell receptor beta chain sequence together with its context. The data derive from a study of identical twins. This CDR3 has 16 amino acids. CDR1 and CDR2 from the germline V gene are MNHEY and SVGAGI. A single record per CDR3 protein comes from TCRdb applying MiXCR to the 5' RACE reads. The data contain roughly 1,500,000 distinct CDR3 sequences, about 31% of them singletons. Sequenced material: cord blood. The origin of this receptor is a newborn girl in good health. The chain is built from TRBV6-5 and TRBJ2-1; 7 positions match TRBD2. The J call is in doubt because the DNA end fits TRBJ2-7 better. The CDR3 region is CASSYSSGRVYNEQYF. Written as DNA, the CDR3 is TGTGCCAGCAGTTACTCCTCTGGGAGGGTTTACAATGAGCAGTACTTC.